The 14 T cell receptor beta chains reported below all come from one sample, sequenced in a study of vaccination effects on CD4 cells after COVID-19. Subsequent to a culture period of about nine days, CD4+ T cells were isolated. Their target antigens are unknown. Data came from immunoSEQ multiplex PCR; TCRdb stores just in-frame clones and leaves some out. The sample has about 64,000 clones, about two thirds seen once. This specimen was CD4+ T cells from PBMCs cultured without peptide, taken before COVID-19 vaccination. These receptors all come from a human donor who had a prior SARS-CoV-2 infection.

J is TRBJ2-7 and V is TRBV4-1; D possibly corresponds to TRBD1 (6 bases). The CDR3 extends over 14 amino acids. Germline lookup yields CDR1 MGHRA and CDR2 YSYEKL. V was cut by 5 bases and J by 6 bases, with 17 bases left in between. The CDR3 loop is CASSYPGTRVEQYF. For the CDR3, the DNA is TGCGCCAGCAGCTACCCCGGGACACGGGTCGAGCAGTACTTC.

The J gene is TRBJ2-6, the V gene TRBV5-4, with D hard to call. CDR1 and CDR2 from the germline V gene are SGHNT and YYREEE (reference sequence). The CDR3 contains 15 residues. Trimming stripped 5 bases from V and 0 bases from J, with 9 bases between. The DNA of the CDR3 is TGTGCCAGCAGAATCGCACCCTCTGGGGCCAACGTCCTGACTTTC. Translating it yields CASRIAPSGANVLTF. The full variable domain, in which reference TRBV5-4 and TRBJ2-6 provide the parts outside the CDR3, is ETGVTQSPTHLIKTRGQQVTLRCSSQSGHNTVSWYQQALGQGPQFIFQYYREEENGRGNFPPRFSGLQFPNYSSELNVNALELDDSALYLCASRIAPSGANVLTFGAGSRLTVL.

This clone appeared once. This chain connects TRBV10-3 to TRBJ1-2; perhaps TRBD1 as D (5 bases). The V end was cut by 4 bases, the J end by 6 bases, with 18 bases between. The CDR3 consists of 15 residues. Germline CDR1 and CDR2: ENHRY and SYGVKD. DNA of the CDR3: TGTGCCATCAGTGCGAACCTGGTCGCAGGGAATGGCTACACCTTC. Translating gives CAISANLVAGNGYTF.

This clone appeared once. This sequence joins TRBV12-3 or TRBV12-4 and TRBJ2-1, with D unclear. V was trimmed by 3 bases and J by 6 bases, leaving 9 bases between them. The CDR3 has 13 amino acids. This CDR3 reads CASSLSYGNEQFF. CDR3 coding DNA: TGTGCCAGCAGTTTGTCCTACGGCAATGAGCAGTTCTTC.

This clone was seen only once. Here the CDR3 DNA reads TGTGCCAGCAGCTTTGCGTGCACAGGGGTAAGTGGCCAGCCCCAGCATTTT. Translating gives CASSFACTGVSGQPQHF. This chain uses TRBV12-1 with TRBJ1-5; TRBD1 is the table's D call and was not checked against the DNA. TRBV12-1 corresponds to a pseudogene. The CDR3 covers 17 residues.

This clone has a handful of counts. The chain carries TRBV5-4 and TRBJ1-5; D is ambiguous. Per the germline V gene, CDR1 is SGHNT and CDR2 is YYREEE (reference sequence). The CDR3 has 14 amino acids. V gave up 0 bases and J gave up 6 bases, with 10 bases separating them. The chain's CDR3 is CASSLAGVSQPQHF. The CDR3 DNA sequence: TGTGCCAGCAGCTTGGCGGGTGTGAGTCAGCCCCAGCATTTT.

The chain carries TRBV7-3 and TRBJ2-7, with D hard to call. Trimming pared 5 bases from V and 3 bases from J, leaving 14 bases between. The germline CDR1 and CDR2 sequences are SGHTA and FQGTGA. The CDR3 sequence is 14 residues long. The CDR3 DNA sequence: TGTGCCAGCAGCCCACGACCGGATGACTACGAGCAGTACTTC. Translation: CASSPRPDDYEQYF.

This rearrangement joins TRBV7-2 to TRBJ2-7; TRBD1 aligns across 9 bases. Germline V lookup: CDR1 SGHTA, CDR2 FQGNSA. The CDR3 runs to 15 residues. V gave up 5 bases and J gave up 2 bases; unmatched junction bases: 7. The CDR3 DNA sequence: TGTGCCAGCAGCGTCCGGGACAGGGCAACCTACGAGCAGTACTTC. It encodes CASSVRDRATYEQYF.

The V call is TRBV12-3 or TRBV12-4, the J call TRBJ1-2; perhaps TRBD1 as D (5 bases). Trimming took off 5 bases at V and 4 bases at J, with 11 bases between the two ends. CDR3 length equals 13 residues. In DNA form, the CDR3 reads TGTGCCAGCAGTCCGCAGACAGCCTATGGCTACACCTTC. Amino acid sequence: CASSPQTAYGYTF.

The chain recombines TRBV6-6 with TRBJ2-7; 8 bases match TRBD2. Germline V gives CDR1 MNHNY, CDR2 SVGAGI (reference sequence). The CDR3 covers 15 residues. V gave up 2 bases and J gave up 7 bases; unmatched junction bases: 10. CDR3 in DNA: TGTGCCAGCAGTTACGGGGCCGGGACTAGGAAAGAGCAGTACTTC. It translates to CASSYGAGTRKEQYF.

This chain connects TRBV4-2 to TRBJ2-4; D not resolved. CDR1 and CDR2 from the germline V gene are LGHNA and YNFKEQ. This CDR3 has 13 residues. Deletions cut 8 bases from V and 9 bases from J, with 17 bases between. The CDR3 coding sequence is TGTGCCAGCCAAGATCGGCCGAAAGCCATTCAGTACTTC. It encodes CASQDRPKAIQYF.

The genes are TRBV2 and TRBJ2-7; no definite D call. V was shortened by 7 bases and J by 3 bases, with 13 bases between the two germline ends. The CDR3 runs to 13 residues. Germline lookup yields CDR1 SNHLY and CDR2 FYNNEI. The DNA for the CDR3 is TGTGCCAGCAATCCGACTGGAAACTACGAGCAGTACTTC. Its protein product is CASNPTGNYEQYF.

The J gene is TRBJ1-4, the V gene TRBV6-5; 7 nucleotides align to TRBD1. The CDR3 is made up of 15 amino acids. CDR1 is MNHEY and CDR2 is SVGAGI in the germline V gene. The J segment lost 8 bases and the V segment lost 6 bases, leaving 12 bases of the junction unmatched. The DNA for the CDR3 is TGTGCCAGCAGGGTTGACAGGGCTTCGGGGGAAAAACTGTTTTTT. Its protein is CASRVDRASGEKLFF.

The sample holds a few counts of this clone. The genes are TRBV30 and TRBJ1-2; D uncertain. Germline V lookup: CDR1 GTSNPN, CDR2 SVGIG (reference sequence). This CDR3 comprises 13 residues. Trimming took off 1 base at V and 3 bases at J, with 9 bases between the two ends. The CDR3 DNA follows: TGTGCCTGGAGTGGCACGGAATACTATGGCTACACCTTC. Translating it yields CAWSGTEYYGYTF.